Reported below is one T cell receptor beta chain. Its target is unknown. The data were obtained in a study of cytomegalovirus exposure and HLA in healthy donors. Study-level results: In a later analysis, TCR beta V- and J-gene trimming was associated with a missense DCLRE1C variant. For most TCR beta V segments, an earlier analysis put the productive rate at about 87% or about 30% of the time.

With 60 Vbeta and 13 Jbeta primers, the PCR was carried out. Sequenced by immunoSEQ multiplex PCR; TCRdb stores in-frame clones only, minus some. The sample records more than 90,000 clones, approximately 75% being singletons. Healthy people donating bone marrow made up the donors. Germline V gene lookup returns CDR1 SGHVS and CDR2 FNYEAQ. The J segment lost 5 bases and the V segment lost 4 bases, leaving 9 bases of the junction unmatched. The CDR3 contains 16 residues. This sequence joins TRBV7-6 and TRBJ2-2, with 8 positions matching TRBD2. The receptor was isolated from a woman in her thirties or forties in good health and CMV-seronegative. Source material: PBMCs. Here the CDR3 reads CASSSSGTSVTGELFF. CDR3 DNA sequence: TGTGCCAGCAGCTCCTCCGGGACTAGTGTTACCGGGGAGCTGTTTTTT.